This record covers a single T cell receptor beta chain. No antigen is known for it. This sample is part of a study of T cell responses to AZD1222 COVID-19 vaccine. The study, taken as a whole, reports: Seropositive status at baseline applied to only a handful of AZD1222 recipients. Donors were largely white British and mainly female; clonal diversity was possibly underestimated.

V dropped 4 bases and J dropped 6; count of bases not matched to a gene: 8. Germline assignment: CDR1 SGHRS and CDR2 YFSETQ. The CDR3 sequence is 15 residues long. Assay: immunoSEQ multiplex PCR; the TCRdb copy retains only in-frame clones and omits some. The sample holds 130,000 to 150,000 clones; 80% to 85% are singletons and the top ten take around 4.1%. The chain uses TRBV5-1 and TRBJ2-2, with 8 bases fitting TRBD2. The TCR comes from an adult in good health. Material: peripheral blood, obtained on day 0 of MenACWY control vaccination. CDR3 coding DNA: TGCGCCAGCAGCCCCGGACTAGCTCAATCCGGGGAGCTGTTTTTT. Protein product: CASSPGLAQSGELFF.